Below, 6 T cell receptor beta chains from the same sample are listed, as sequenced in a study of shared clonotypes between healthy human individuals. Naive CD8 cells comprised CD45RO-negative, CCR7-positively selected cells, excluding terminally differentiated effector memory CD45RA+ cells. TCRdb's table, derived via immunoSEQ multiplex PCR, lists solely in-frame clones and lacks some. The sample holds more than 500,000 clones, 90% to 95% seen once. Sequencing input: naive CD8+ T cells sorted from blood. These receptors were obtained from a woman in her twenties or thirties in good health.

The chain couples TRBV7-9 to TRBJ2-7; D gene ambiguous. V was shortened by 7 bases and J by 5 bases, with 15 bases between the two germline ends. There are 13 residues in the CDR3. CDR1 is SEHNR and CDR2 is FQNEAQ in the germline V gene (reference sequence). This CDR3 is CASNRTTLHEQYF. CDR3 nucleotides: TGTGCCAGCAACCGGACGACCCTCCACGAGCAGTACTTC.

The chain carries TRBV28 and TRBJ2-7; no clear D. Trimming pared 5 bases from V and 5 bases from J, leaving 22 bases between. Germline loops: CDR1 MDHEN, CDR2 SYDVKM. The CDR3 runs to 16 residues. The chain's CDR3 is CASSTPRFTPWHEQYF. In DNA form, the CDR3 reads TGTGCCAGCAGTACACCCCGTTTTACTCCCTGGCACGAGCAGTACTTC.

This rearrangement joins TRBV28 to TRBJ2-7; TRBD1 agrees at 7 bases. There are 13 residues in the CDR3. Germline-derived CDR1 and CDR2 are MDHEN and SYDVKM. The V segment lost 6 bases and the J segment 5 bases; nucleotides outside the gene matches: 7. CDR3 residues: CASSQTGTHEQYF. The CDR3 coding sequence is TGTGCCAGCAGCCAGACAGGGACCCACGAGCAGTACTTC.

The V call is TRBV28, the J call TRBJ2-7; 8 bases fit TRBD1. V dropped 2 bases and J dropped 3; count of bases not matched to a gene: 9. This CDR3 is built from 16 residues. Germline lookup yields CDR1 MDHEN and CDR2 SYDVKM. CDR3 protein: CASSLPLRQGIYEQYF. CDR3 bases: TGTGCCAGCAGTTTACCTTTACGACAGGGGATCTACGAGCAGTACTTC.

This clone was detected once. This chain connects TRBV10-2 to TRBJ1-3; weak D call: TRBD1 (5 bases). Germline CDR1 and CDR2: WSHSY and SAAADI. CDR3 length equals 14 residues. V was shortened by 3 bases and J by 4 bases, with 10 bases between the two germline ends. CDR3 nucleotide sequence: TGCGCCAGCAGTGATTCGGGGACGGGAAACACCATATATTTT. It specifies CASSDSGTGNTIYF.

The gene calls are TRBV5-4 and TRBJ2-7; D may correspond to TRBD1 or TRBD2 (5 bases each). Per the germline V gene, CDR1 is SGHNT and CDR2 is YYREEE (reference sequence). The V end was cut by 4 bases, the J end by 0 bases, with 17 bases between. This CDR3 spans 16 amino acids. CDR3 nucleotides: TGTGCCAGCAGCCTTCCAGGGACCTTACCCTCCTACGAGCAGTACTTC. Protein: CASSLPGTLPSYEQYF.